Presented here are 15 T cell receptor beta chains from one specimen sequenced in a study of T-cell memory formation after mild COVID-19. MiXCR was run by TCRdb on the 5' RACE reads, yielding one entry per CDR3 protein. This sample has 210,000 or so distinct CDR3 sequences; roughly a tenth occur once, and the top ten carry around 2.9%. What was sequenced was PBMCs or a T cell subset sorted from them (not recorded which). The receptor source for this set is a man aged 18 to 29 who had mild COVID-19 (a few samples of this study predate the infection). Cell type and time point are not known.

CDR3 in amino acids: CASSRLIRGGYSPLHF. CDR3 DNA sequence: TGCGCCAGCAGCCGCCTCATAAGGGGGGGTTACTCACCCCTCCACTTT. The chain links TRBV4-1 to TRBJ1-6; the D gene is possibly TRBD1 (6 bases). This CDR3 region has 16 residues. Trimming removed 4 bases at V and 10 bases at J, with 20 bases between. Per the germline V gene, CDR1 is MGHRA and CDR2 is YSYEKL.

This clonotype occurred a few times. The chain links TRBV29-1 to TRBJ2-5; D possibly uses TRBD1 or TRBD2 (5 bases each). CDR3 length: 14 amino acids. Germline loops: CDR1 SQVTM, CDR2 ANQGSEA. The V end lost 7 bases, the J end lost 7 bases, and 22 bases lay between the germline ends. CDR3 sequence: CSAYEGAVLGTQYF. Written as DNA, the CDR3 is TGCAGCGCCTACGAAGGGGCGGTACTAGGGACCCAGTACTTC.

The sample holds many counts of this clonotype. The CDR3 coding sequence is TGCGCCAGCAGCCGAGGGAGTGATTACACCGGGGAGCTGTTTTTT. As protein: CASSRGSDYTGELFF. The V call is TRBV5-1, the J call TRBJ2-2, with a weak D call TRBD2 (5 bases). The germline gives CDR1 SGHRS, CDR2 YFSETQ. This CDR3 is built from 15 residues. Between the trimmed V and J ends, which lost 4 bases and 3 bases, there was a span of 13 bases. Variable domain in full (rest from reference TRBV5-1 and TRBJ2-2): KAGVTQTPRYLIKTRGQQVTLSCSPISGHRSVSWYQQTPGQGLQFLFEYFSETQRNKGNFPGRFSGRQFSNSRSEMNVSTLELGDSALYLCASSRGSDYTGELFFGEGSRLTVL.

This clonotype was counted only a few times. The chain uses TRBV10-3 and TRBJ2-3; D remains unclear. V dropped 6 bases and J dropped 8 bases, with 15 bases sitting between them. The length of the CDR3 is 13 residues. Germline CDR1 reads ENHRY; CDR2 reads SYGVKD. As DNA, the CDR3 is TGTGCCATCAGAGGGTCTGGAGTGAGTACGCAGTATTTT. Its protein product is CAIRGSGVSTQYF.

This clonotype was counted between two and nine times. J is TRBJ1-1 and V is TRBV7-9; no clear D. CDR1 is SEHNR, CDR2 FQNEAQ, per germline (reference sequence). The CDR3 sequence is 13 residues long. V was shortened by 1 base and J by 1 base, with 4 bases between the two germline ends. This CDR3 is CASSLEANTEAFF. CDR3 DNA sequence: TGTGCCAGCAGCTTAGAAGCGAACACTGAAGCTTTCTTT.

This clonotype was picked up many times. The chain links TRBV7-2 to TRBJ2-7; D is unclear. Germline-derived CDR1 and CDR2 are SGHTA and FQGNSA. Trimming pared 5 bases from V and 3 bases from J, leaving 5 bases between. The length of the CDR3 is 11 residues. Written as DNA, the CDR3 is TGTGCCAGCAGCCCCGGCTACGAGCAGTACTTC. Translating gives CASSPGYEQYF.

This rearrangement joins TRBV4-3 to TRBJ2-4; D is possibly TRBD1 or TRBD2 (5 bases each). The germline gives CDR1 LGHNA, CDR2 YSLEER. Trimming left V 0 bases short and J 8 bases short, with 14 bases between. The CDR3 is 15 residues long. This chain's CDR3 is CASSQDWAGTDIQYF. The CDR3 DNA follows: TGCGCCAGCAGCCAAGATTGGGCAGGGACGGACATTCAGTACTTC.

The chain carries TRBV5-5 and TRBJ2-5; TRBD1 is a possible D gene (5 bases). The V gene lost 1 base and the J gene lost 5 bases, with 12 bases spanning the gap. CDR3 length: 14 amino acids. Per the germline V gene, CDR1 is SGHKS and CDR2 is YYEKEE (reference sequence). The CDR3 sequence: CASSLRREAETQYF. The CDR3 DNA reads TGTGCCAGCAGCTTGCGCAGGGAAGCGGAGACCCAGTACTTC.

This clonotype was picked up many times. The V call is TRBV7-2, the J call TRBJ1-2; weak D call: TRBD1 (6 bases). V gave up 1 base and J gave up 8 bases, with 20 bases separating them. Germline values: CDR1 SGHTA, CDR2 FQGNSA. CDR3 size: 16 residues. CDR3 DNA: TGTGCCAGCAGCTTAGTGGCTGGGGGGCAAGTACTCGGCTACACCTTC. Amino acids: CASSLVAGGQVLGYTF.

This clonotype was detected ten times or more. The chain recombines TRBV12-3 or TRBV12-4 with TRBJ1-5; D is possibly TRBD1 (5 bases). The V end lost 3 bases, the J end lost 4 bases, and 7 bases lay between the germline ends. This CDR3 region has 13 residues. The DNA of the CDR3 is TGTGCCAGCAGTTTCAACAGGAATCAGCCCCAGCATTTT. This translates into CASSFNRNQPQHF.

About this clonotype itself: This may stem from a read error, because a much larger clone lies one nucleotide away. This CDR3 is CASSVLAGGADTEYF. CDR3 nucleotide sequence: TGTGCCAGCAGCGTCCTAGCGGGGGGGGCAGATACGGAGTATTTT. The chain recombines TRBV9 with TRBJ2-3, with TRBD2 matching 12 bases. CDR3 length equals 15 residues. Germline V gene lookup returns CDR1 SGDLS and CDR2 YYNGEE.

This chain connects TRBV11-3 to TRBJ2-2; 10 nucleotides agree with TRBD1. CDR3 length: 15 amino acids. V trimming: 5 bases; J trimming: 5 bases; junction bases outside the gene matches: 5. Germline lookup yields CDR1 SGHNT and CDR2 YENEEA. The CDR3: CASSLRTGGTGELFF. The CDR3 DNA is TGTGCCAGCAGCCTAAGGACAGGGGGGACCGGGGAGCTGTTTTTT. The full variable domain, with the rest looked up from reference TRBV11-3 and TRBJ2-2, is EAGVVQSPRYKIIEKKQPVAFWCNPISGHNTLYWYLQNLGQGPELLIRYENEEAVDDSQLPKDRFSAERLKGVDSTLKIQPAELGDSAVYLCASSLRTGGTGELFFGEGSRLTVL.

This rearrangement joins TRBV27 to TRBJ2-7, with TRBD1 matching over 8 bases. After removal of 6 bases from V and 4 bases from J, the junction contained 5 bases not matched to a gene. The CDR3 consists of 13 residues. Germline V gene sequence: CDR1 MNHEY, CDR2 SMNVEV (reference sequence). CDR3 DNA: TGTGCCAGCAGCCGAGGACAGGGTTACGAGCAGTACGTC. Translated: CASSRGQGYEQYV.

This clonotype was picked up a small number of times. The CDR3 here is CASSIRGAVDEQFF. The CDR3 DNA sequence: TGTGCCAGCAGTATCCGGGGGGCGGTCGATGAGCAGTTCTTC. The J gene is TRBJ2-1, the V gene TRBV6-5; TRBD2 might be the D (7 bases). From germline, CDR1 is MNHEY and CDR2 SVGAGI. V lost 5 bases and J lost 8, with 16 bases in between. CDR3 length: 14 residues.

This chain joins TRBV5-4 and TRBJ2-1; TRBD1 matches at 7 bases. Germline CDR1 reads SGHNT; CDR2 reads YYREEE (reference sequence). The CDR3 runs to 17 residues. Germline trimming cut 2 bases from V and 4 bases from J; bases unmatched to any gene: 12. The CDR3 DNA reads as TGTGCCAGCAGCTTAGGACAATCTCAGGGGGTATACAATGAGCAGTTCTTC. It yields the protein CASSLGQSQGVYNEQFF.